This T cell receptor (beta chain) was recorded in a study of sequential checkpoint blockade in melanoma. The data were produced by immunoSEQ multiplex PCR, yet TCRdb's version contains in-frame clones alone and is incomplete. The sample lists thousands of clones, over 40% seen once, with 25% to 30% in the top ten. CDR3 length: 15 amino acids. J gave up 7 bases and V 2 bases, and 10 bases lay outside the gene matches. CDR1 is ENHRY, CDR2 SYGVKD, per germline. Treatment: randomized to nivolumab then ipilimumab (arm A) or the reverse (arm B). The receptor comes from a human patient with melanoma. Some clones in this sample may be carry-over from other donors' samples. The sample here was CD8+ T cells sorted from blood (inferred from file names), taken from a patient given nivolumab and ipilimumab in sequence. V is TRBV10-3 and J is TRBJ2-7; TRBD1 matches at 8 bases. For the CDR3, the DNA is TGTGCCATCAGTGAGCCTAGGACAGGGAGTAGGGAGCAGTACTTC. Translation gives CAISEPRTGSREQYF.